This T cell receptor (beta chain) appears in the sequencing data of a study of CXCR3-negative and CXCR3-positive naive CD8 T cells. General study results and limits: Relative to memory CD8+ cells, whose diversity was much lower, both naive subsets had comparably high diversity. For CXCR3-positive naive cells, TRB CDR3s were more hydrophobic than those of CXCR3-negative naive cells. With respect to TRBV-TRBJ usage, naive CXCR3-negative and CXCR3-positive cells were similar; memory differed.

cDNA libraries for TRB were generated by 5' RACE incorporating UMI labels. With the 5' RACE reads reprocessed, TCRdb shows one record per CDR3 protein and no DNA. The sample table sets out around 130,000 distinct CDR3 sequences. Comment on this clonotype: Its specificity is unknown.

Definition of naive CD8+ T cells rested on a CD45RO-CCR7+CD27+CD95- profile. The germline V gene has CDR1 MNHEY and CDR2 SVGAGI. The CDR3 contains 19 residues. This clonotype originated in a human donor in good health. Some clones in this sample may be carry-over from other donors' samples. The sequenced material came from naive CXCR3+ CD8+ T cells from blood. Indicated subset: CD45RO-CCR7+CD27+CD95- naive CD8+ T cells expressing CXCR3 (TNR3+). The chain couples TRBV6-5 to TRBJ2-1; no DNA is available, so the TRBD2 call from TCRdb remains unchecked. CDR3 in amino acids: CASSDSMSLAGGPADEQFF.